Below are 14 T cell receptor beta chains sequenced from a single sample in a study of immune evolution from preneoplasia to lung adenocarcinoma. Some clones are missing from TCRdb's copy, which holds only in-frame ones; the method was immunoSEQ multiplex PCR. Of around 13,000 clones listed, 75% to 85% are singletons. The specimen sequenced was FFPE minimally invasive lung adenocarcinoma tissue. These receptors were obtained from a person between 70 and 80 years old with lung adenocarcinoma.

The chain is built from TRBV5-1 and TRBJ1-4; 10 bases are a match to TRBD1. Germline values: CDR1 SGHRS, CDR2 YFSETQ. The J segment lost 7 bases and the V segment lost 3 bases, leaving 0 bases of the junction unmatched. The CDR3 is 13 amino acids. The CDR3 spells CASSWTGGEKLFF. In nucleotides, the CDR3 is TGCGCCAGCAGCTGGACAGGGGGTGAAAAACTGTTTTTT.

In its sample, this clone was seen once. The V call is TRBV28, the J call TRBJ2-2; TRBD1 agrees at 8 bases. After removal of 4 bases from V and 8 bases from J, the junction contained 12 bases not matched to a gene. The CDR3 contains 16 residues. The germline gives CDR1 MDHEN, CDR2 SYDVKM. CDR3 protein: CASSSPSQGADGELFF. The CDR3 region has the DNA TGTGCCAGCAGTTCGCCCTCTCAGGGGGCGGATGGGGAGCTGTTTTTT.

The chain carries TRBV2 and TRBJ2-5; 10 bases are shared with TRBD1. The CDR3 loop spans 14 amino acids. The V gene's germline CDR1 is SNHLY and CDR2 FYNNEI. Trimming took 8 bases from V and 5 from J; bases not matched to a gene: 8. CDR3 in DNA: TGTGCCAGCGCCGGGACAGGGGTGGGGGAGACCCAGTACTTC. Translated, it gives CASAGTGVGETQYF.

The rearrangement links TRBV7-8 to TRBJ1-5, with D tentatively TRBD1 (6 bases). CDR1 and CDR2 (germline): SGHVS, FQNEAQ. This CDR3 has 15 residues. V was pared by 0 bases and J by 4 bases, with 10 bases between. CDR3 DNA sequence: TGTGCCAGCAGCTTAGCACAGGGAGGAAATCAGCCCCAGCATTTT. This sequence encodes CASSLAQGGNQPQHF. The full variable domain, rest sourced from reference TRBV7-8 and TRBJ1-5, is GAGVSQSPRYKVAKRGQDVALRCDPISGHVSLFWYQQALGQGPEFLTYFQNEAQLDKSGLPSDRFFAERPEGSVSTLKIQRTQQEDSAVYLCASSLAQGGNQPQHFGDGTRLSIL.

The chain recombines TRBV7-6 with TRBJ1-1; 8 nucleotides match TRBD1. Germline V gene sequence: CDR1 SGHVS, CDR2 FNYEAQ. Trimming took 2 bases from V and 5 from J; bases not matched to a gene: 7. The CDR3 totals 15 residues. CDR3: CASSLKQGEGTEAFF. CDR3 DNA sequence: TGTGCCAGCAGCTTAAAACAGGGGGAGGGAACTGAAGCTTTCTTT.

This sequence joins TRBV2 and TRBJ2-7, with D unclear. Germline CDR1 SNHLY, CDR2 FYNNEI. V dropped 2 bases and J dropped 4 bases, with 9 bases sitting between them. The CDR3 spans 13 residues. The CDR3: CASSERGSYEQYF. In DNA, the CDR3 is TGTGCCAGCAGTGAAAGAGGATCTTACGAGCAGTACTTC. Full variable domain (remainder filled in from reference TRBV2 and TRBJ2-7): EPEVTQTPSHQVTQMGQEVILRCVPISNHLYFYWYRQILGQKVEFLVSFYNNEISEKSEIFDDQFSVERPDGSNFTLKIRSTKLEDSAMYFCASSERGSYEQYFGPGTRLTVT.

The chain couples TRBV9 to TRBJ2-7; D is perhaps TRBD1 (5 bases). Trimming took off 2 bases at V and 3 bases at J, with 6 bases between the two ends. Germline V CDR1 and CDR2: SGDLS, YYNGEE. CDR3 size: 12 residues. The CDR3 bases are TGTGCCAGCAGCGTCGACAGCTACGAGCAGTACTTC. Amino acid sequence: CASSVDSYEQYF.

CDR3 DNA sequence: TGTGCCAGCAGCTTATACGGGGGCACAGATACGCAGTATTTT. Its translation: CASSLYGGTDTQYF. The V and J genes are TRBV7-3 and TRBJ2-3, with D perhaps matching TRBD2 (5 bases). The germline V gene encodes CDR1 SGHTA and CDR2 FQGTGA. CDR3 length: 14 residues. Between the trimmed V and J ends, which lost 2 bases and 1 base, there was a span of 7 bases.

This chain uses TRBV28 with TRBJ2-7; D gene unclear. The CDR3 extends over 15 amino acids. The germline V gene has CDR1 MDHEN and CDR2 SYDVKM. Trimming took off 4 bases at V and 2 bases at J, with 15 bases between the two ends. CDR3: CASSWARNSPYEQYF. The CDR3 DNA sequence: TGTGCCAGCAGTTGGGCCCGGAACAGCCCCTACGAGCAGTACTTC. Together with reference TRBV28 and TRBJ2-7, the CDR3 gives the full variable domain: DVKVTQSSRYLVKRTGEKVFLECVQDMDHENMFWYRQDPGLGLRLIYFSYDVKMKEKGDIPEGYSVSREKKERFSLILESASTNQTSMYLCASSWARNSPYEQYFGPGTRLTVT.

In nucleotides, the CDR3 is TGTGCCAGCAGTTTAGCAGGGGCGGGAAATCAGCCCCAGCATTTT. This encodes CASSLAGAGNQPQHF. The chain recombines TRBV28 with TRBJ1-5; D is perhaps TRBD1 (6 bases). This CDR3 is 15 amino acids long. Trimming took 2 bases from V and 4 from J, leaving 12 bases between them. CDR1 MDHEN and CDR2 SYDVKM come from the germline V gene.

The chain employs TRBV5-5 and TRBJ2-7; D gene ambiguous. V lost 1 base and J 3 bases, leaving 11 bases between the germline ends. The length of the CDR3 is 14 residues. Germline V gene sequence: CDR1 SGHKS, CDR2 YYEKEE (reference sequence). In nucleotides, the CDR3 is TGTGCCAGCAGCTTGCTTGGTGAAAACTACGAGCAGTACTTC. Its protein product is CASSLLGENYEQYF. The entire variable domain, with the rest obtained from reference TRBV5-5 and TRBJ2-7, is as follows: DAGVTQSPTHLIKTRGQQVTLRCSPISGHKSVSWYQQVLGQGPQFIFQYYEKEERGRGNFPDRFSARQFPNYSSELNVNALLLGDSALYLCASSLLGENYEQYFGPGTRLTVT.

CDR3 in DNA: TGCGCCAGCAGTAGGGGTAATGAGCAGTTCTTC. It translates to CASSRGNEQFF. The genes are TRBV10-1 and TRBJ2-1; perhaps TRBD1 as D (5 bases). This CDR3 is built from 11 residues. The germline V gene has CDR1 WNHNN and CDR2 SYGVQD (reference sequence). V was trimmed by 5 bases and J by 7 bases, leaving 6 bases between them.

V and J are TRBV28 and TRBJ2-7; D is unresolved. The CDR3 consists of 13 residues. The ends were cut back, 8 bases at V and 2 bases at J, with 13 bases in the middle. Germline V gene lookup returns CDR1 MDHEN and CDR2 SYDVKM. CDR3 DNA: TGTGCCAGCGGCCCACTCAACCCCTACGAGCAGTACTTC. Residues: CASGPLNPYEQYF.

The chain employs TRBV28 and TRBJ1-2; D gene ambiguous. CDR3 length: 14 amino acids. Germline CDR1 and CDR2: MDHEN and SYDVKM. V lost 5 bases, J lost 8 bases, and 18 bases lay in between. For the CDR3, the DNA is TGTGCCAGCAGTCCAACCTCCGATCATTCGGGCTACACCTTC. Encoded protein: CASSPTSDHSGYTF.